This TCR beta chain was obtained from a study of blood T cell repertoires in COVID-19. Study as a whole: PBMCs, B-cell-depleted T cells, or T cells were the source of the cDNA or gDNA that made up the material.

In the original workflow: Researchers report that nucleated cell counts were estimated from reference gene primer amplification. Produced via immunoSEQ multiplex PCR; TCRdb's table is partial and in-frame only. V and J calls and clone size are those listed in that table; D and trimming were worked out from the DNA. This table has 200,000 to 250,000 clones, about 87% appearing once. This clone was seen only once. Individuals aged about 18 to 89 years were recruited from 20 to 25 US areas. Membership in each cohort depended on participant-reported clinical history. V shed 5 bases and J shed 5 bases, with 10 bases lying between them. CDR1 and CDR2 (germline): SGHTA, FQGNSA. CDR3 length: 13 amino acids.

The chain combines TRBV7-2 with TRBJ1-3; D remains ambiguous. Input material: PBMCs or T cells enriched from blood (not recorded which). The source of this sequence is a woman aged 30 to 39 who had recovered from COVID-19. The DNA of the CDR3 is TGTGCCAGCAGCCTATTTGATCGAAACACCATATATTTT. Amino acid sequence: CASSLFDRNTIYF.